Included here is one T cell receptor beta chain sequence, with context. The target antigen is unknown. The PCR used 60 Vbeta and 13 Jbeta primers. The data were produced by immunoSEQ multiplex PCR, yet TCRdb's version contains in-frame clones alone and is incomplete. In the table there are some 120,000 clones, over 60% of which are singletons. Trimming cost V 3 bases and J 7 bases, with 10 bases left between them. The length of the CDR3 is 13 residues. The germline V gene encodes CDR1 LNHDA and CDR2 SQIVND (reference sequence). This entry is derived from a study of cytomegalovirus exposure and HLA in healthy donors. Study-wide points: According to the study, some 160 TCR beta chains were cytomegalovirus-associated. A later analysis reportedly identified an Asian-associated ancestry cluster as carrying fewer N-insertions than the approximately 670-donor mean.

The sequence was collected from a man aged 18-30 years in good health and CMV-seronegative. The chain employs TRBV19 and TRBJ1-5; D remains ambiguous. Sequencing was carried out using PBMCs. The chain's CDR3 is CASSIPSVQPQHF. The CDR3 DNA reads TGTGCCAGTAGTATTCCAAGCGTCCAGCCCCAGCATTTT.